This T cell receptor beta chain stems from a study of metastatic and nonmetastatic thyroid tumors. Across the study: Patients with malignant and benign thyroid disease provided blood and tumor or nodule tissue, whose repertoires were compared.

In its sample, this clone was seen many times. Its antigen is still unknown. The germline V and J ends were trimmed by 2 bases and 1 base, with 10 bases remaining between them. This CDR3 has 15 amino acids. The germline gives CDR1 SGHRS, CDR2 YFSETQ. Each patient came to thyroid surgery without any prior treatment (of any kind). General study results and limits: According to reports, the diversity of TCR beta was significantly higher in malignant thyroid tumors than in benign nodules, and this held in both blood and tumor samples.

Original data processing: Using the CDR3 differences seen across clinicopathological groups, the authors built a distant-metastasis classifier for papillary thyroid cancer, which was meant to discriminate distant-metastatic patients. TCRdb reprocessed the PCR reads via MiXCR. In this record, the V and J calls reflect TCRdb's handling and not the investigators' own analysis. The sample includes about 40,000 clones, about 16% seen only once; the top ten take less than 4.5%. The sample was blood. The chain has TRBV5-1 and TRBJ2-1, with D possibly being TRBD1 (5 bases). The sequence derives from a female donor with papillary thyroid cancer or a benign thyroid nodule (not recorded which). Some clones in this sample may be carry-over from other donors' samples. Written as DNA, the CDR3 is TGCGCCAGCAGCTTTTCCAGGGCTTCCTACAATGAGCAGTTCTTC. Amino acid sequence: CASSFSRASYNEQFF.